This T cell receptor beta chain is drawn from a study of blood T cell repertoires in COVID-19. Background on the study: Material from acute and convalescent COVID-19 was sourced from the United States, Italy and Spain.

Methods used by the authors: Nucleated cell counts were estimated from reference gene primer amplification. Only in-frame clones appear in the TCRdb table, and some are missing; sequencing was by immunoSEQ multiplex PCR. The V and J calls and the clone size are those of that table, but D and trimming were determined from the DNA. This sample carries about 220,000 clones, around 82% of them seen once, and the ten largest clones take roughly 2.3%. With 4 bases clipped from V and 8 bases from J, the junction kept 7 bases outside the gene matches. CDR1 is SGHRS and CDR2 is YFSETQ in the germline V gene. The CDR3 totals 14 residues.

The chain recombines TRBV5-1 with TRBJ2-1; 9 nucleotides match TRBD1. The receptor was derived from a woman aged 60-70 years with acute or convalescent COVID-19. Sequencing input: peripheral blood. The CDR3 bases are TGCGCCAGCAGCGGGGGACAGGGTGTTGATGAGCAGTTCTTC. Encoded protein: CASSGGQGVDEQFF.